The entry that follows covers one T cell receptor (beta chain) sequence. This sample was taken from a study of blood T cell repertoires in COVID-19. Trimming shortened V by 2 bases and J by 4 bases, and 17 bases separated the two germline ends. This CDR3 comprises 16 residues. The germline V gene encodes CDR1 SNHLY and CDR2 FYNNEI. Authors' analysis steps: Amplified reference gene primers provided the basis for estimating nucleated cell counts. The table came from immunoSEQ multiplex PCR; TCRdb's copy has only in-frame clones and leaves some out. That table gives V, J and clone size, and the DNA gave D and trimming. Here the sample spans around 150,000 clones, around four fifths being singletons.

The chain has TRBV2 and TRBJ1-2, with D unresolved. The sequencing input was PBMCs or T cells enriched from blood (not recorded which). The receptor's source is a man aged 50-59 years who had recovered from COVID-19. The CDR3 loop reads CASSERGLPAGYGYTF. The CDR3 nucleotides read TGTGCCAGCAGTGAACGCGGACTCCCCGCGGGCTATGGCTACACCTTC.